The 32 T cell receptor beta chains listed next were all sequenced from one sample in a study of T cells in Graves' hyperthyroidism and ophthalmopathy. RNA transcripts were the template for amplifying TCR beta CDR3 regions. HTBI primers drove first-round RT-PCR of the TCR CDR3. MiXCR, run by TCRdb on the multiplex PCR reads, gives a single entry per CDR3 protein. The top ten hold around 70% of the sample, which has 150,000 or so distinct CDR3 sequences, approximately 20% seen once. The sample comprised blood. All receptors come from a woman aged 50 to 60 with Graves' hyperthyroidism that later progressed to Graves' ophthalmopathy.

This clonotype was seen repeatedly, ten times or more. The chain uses TRBV2 and TRBJ2-7, with D hard to call. The CDR3 loop spans 13 amino acids. From germline, CDR1 is SNHLY and CDR2 FYNNEI. Trimming took off 4 bases at V and 6 bases at J, with 13 bases between the two ends. This chain's CDR3 is CASSGEWALEQYF. DNA of the CDR3: TGTGCCAGCAGTGGTGAGTGGGCCCTCGAGCAGTACTTC.

This clonotype was observed at least ten times. V and J are TRBV7-2 and TRBJ2-7; TRBD2 aligns across 7 bases. The CDR3 is 15 amino acids. The V gene's germline CDR1 is SGHTA and CDR2 FQGNSA. With 5 bases clipped from V and 0 bases from J, the junction kept 7 bases outside the gene matches. DNA of the CDR3: TGTGCCAGCAGCCCTAGCGGCAAGAGCTCCTACGAGCAGTACTTC. Protein: CASSPSGKSSYEQYF.

This clonotype was detected many times. V usage is TRBV2 and J usage is TRBJ1-1, with a possible D match to TRBD1 (5 bases). V lost 6 bases to trimming and J lost 5 bases, with 16 bases between them. Germline V lookup: CDR1 SNHLY, CDR2 FYNNEI. The CDR3 is 14 residues long. As DNA, the CDR3 is TGTGCCAGCAGGAGGGAGGGGTCGGGAACTGAAGCTTTCTTT. Translation gives CASRREGSGTEAFF.

This clonotype was counted a single time. The chain links TRBV28 to TRBJ1-1; D remains unclear. V lost 9 bases and J lost 2, with 10 bases in between. Germline V CDR1 and CDR2: MDHEN, SYDVKM. The CDR3 sequence is 12 residues long. CDR3 nucleotides: TGTGCCAGTTTCGTGTCCAACACTGAAGCTTTCTTT. Translated: CASFVSNTEAFF.

This clonotype was observed many times. In DNA, the CDR3 is TGTGCCAGCAGATGGACAGGGGATAAAGCTTACTACGAGCAGTACTTC. Translating it yields CASRWTGDKAYYEQYF. The J gene is TRBJ2-7, the V gene TRBV28, with 9 bases identical to TRBD1. The CDR3 is 16 amino acids. CDR1 is MDHEN and CDR2 is SYDVKM in the germline V gene. The V gene end was trimmed by 6 bases and the J gene end by 3 bases; junction bases not matched to a gene: 12. Full variable domain (remainder filled in from reference TRBV28 and TRBJ2-7): DVKVTQSSRYLVKRTGEKVFLECVQDMDHENMFWYRQDPGLGLRLIYFSYDVKMKEKGDIPEGYSVSREKKERFSLILESASTNQTSMYLCASRWTGDKAYYEQYFGPGTRLTVT.

This clonotype was recorded many times. The rearrangement links TRBV27 to TRBJ2-1; TRBD2 agrees at 15 bases. This CDR3 has 15 amino acids. Trimming removed 6 bases from V and 7 bases from J; junction bases left unmatched: 4. The germline CDR1 and CDR2 sequences are MNHEY and SMNVEV (reference sequence). In DNA form, the CDR3 reads TGTGCCAGCAGCCGAGGACTAGCGGGAGGGAATGAGCAGTTCTTC. Translated: CASSRGLAGGNEQFF.

Worth noting for this clonotype: A read error may explain this, as a much larger clone is one base away. The J gene is TRBJ2-5, the V gene TRBV20-1; 8 nucleotides align to TRBD2. This CDR3 has 14 residues. Germline lookup yields CDR1 DFQATT and CDR2 SNEGSKA (reference sequence). The CDR3 bases are TGCAGTGGCCGCAGAGTAGCGGGACAAGAGACCCAGTGCTTC. Its translation is CSGRRVAGQETQCF.

Within the sample, this clonotype is hyperexpanded. The chain links TRBV6-2 or TRBV6-3 to TRBJ2-7; no reliable D call. This CDR3 has 12 amino acids. Trimming shortened V by 0 bases and J by 2 bases, and 2 bases separated the two germline ends. CDR1 is MNHEY and CDR2 is SVGEGT in the germline V gene. The chain's CDR3 is CASSYSAYEQYF. In DNA, the CDR3 is TGTGCCAGCAGTTACTCGGCCTACGAGCAGTACTTC.

At least ten counts were recorded for this clonotype. This chain joins TRBV5-1 and TRBJ2-7; 12 bases are shared with TRBD2. The germline V gene has CDR1 SGHRS and CDR2 YFSETQ. The CDR3 length is 15 residues. Trimming cost V 4 bases and J 2 bases; bases outside gene matches: 4. The CDR3 is CASSPRLAGAYEQYF. Written as DNA, the CDR3 is TGCGCCAGCAGCCCCAGACTAGCGGGAGCCTACGAGCAGTACTTC.

The sample holds many counts of this clonotype. The chain recombines TRBV28 with TRBJ1-2; 8 nucleotides align to TRBD1. V shed 4 bases, J shed 2 bases, and the junction held 6 bases outside the gene matches. The CDR3 loop spans 15 amino acids. Germline CDR1 reads MDHEN; CDR2 reads SYDVKM. The CDR3 DNA is TGTGCCAGCAGTTCCCCAGGGGGCTGGAACTATGGCTACACCTTC. Its protein product is CASSSPGGWNYGYTF.

In this sample, this clonotype turned up many times. This chain connects TRBV13 to TRBJ2-1, with TRBD2 as a possible D gene (6 bases). CDR1 PRHDT and CDR2 FYEKMQ come from the germline V gene (reference sequence). Deletions cut 5 bases from V and 6 bases from J, with 20 bases between. CDR3 length: 16 residues. In nucleotides, the CDR3 is TGTGCCAGCAGCCCTCCCAGGGAGGCGTTTTCCAATGAGCAGTTCTTC. This sequence encodes CASSPPREAFSNEQFF.

This clonotype was recorded many times. The chain has TRBV30 and TRBJ1-4; no firm D call. The CDR3 is made up of 14 amino acids. The germline V gene encodes CDR1 GTSNPN and CDR2 SVGIG (reference sequence). V was cut by 2 bases and J by 6 bases, with 13 bases left in between. Written as DNA, the CDR3 is TGTGCCTGGAGTTCCTACAGTAACCATGAAAAACTGTTTTTT. Amino acids: CAWSSYSNHEKLFF.

The rearrangement uses TRBV19 and TRBJ1-2; the D is unclear. CDR3 length: 14 amino acids. V lost 7 bases to trimming and J lost 0 bases, with 12 bases between them. Per the germline V gene, CDR1 is LNHDA and CDR2 is SQIVND (reference sequence). The CDR3 loop is CASKRAVANYGYTF. CDR3 sequence (DNA): TGTGCCAGTAAACGGGCGGTAGCTAACTATGGCTACACCTTC.

In its sample, this clonotype was seen a few times. The V and J genes are TRBV6-1 and TRBJ1-5, with unresolved D. V lost 3 bases and J 9 bases, leaving 15 bases between the germline ends. Germline lookup yields CDR1 MNHNS and CDR2 SASEGT. CDR3 length: 14 amino acids. DNA of the CDR3: TGTGCCAGCAGTGAGAGGATGGGCCTACTGCCCCAGCATTTT. This sequence encodes CASSERMGLLPQHF.

Many counts were recorded for this clonotype. The chain uses TRBV15 and TRBJ1-2; 8 bases are a match to TRBD1. Germline CDR1 reads LNHNV; CDR2 reads YYDKDF (reference sequence). The CDR3 length is 14 residues. V was clipped by 3 bases and J by 5 bases; unmatched bases: 5. The CDR3 loop reads CATSSVRTGYGYTF. CDR3 bases: TGTGCCACCAGCAGCGTACGGACAGGGTATGGCTACACCTTC.

This clonotype has only a few counts. CDR3 coding DNA: TGCAGTGCTAGAGATTCTGGGACGGGCAATCAGCCCCAGCATTTT. Translated, it gives CSARDSGTGNQPQHF. The chain combines TRBV20-1 with TRBJ1-5; the D gene is possibly TRBD1 (5 bases). Trimming took off 0 bases at V and 2 bases at J, with 11 bases between the two ends. This CDR3 contains 15 residues. CDR1 and CDR2 (germline): DFQATT, SNEGSKA (reference sequence).

This clonotype was counted ten times or more. This chain joins TRBV3-1 and TRBJ2-1, with unresolved D. V was clipped by 1 base and J by 0 bases, with 7 bases between them. Germline-derived CDR1 and CDR2 are LGHDT and YNNKEL (reference sequence). This CDR3 contains 15 residues. CDR3 sequence (DNA): TGTGCCAGCAGCCAAGTTGTCGGCTCCTACAATGAGCAGTTCTTC. It translates to CASSQVVGSYNEQFF.

In its sample, this clonotype was seen many times. This chain uses TRBV10-2 with TRBJ1-2; 7 bases map to TRBD1. The CDR3 extends over 16 amino acids. The junction had 11 bases not matched to a gene; V was cut back by 7 bases and J by 0 bases. Germline V gene data show CDR1 as WSHSY and CDR2 as SAAADI. The CDR3 DNA reads as TGCGCCAGCACCGCTGGGGGACAGAGAACTAACTATGGCTACACCTTC. It is translated as CASTAGGQRTNYGYTF.

This clonotype was found many times. The chain uses TRBV28 and TRBJ2-1; D is unresolved. The CDR3 is 15 residues long. Germline V gives CDR1 MDHEN, CDR2 SYDVKM. Trimming left V 6 bases short and J 0 bases short, with 12 bases between. In nucleotides, the CDR3 is TGTGCCAGCAGACTTGACCTTCTCTCCTACAATGAGCAGTTCTTC. Translated, it gives CASRLDLLSYNEQFF.

This clonotype was seen repeatedly, ten times or more. The chain links TRBV2 to TRBJ2-1; 7 bases are a match to TRBD2. J gave up 7 bases and V 6 bases, and 18 bases lay outside the gene matches. Germline CDR1 and CDR2: SNHLY and FYNNEI. This CDR3 contains 17 residues. The chain's CDR3 is CASRGLLGGKETNEQFF. In DNA form, the CDR3 reads TGTGCCAGCAGGGGACTCTTGGGGGGGAAAGAGACAAATGAGCAGTTCTTC.

This clonotype was observed many times. This sequence joins TRBV2 and TRBJ2-1; D call uncertain. CDR1 is SNHLY and CDR2 is FYNNEI in the germline V gene. The CDR3 is 15 amino acids. V was clipped by 1 base and J by 1 base, with 8 bases between them. CDR3 protein: CASSEGITSYNEQFF. The DNA for the CDR3 is TGTGCCAGCAGTGAAGGTATCACTTCCTACAATGAGCAGTTCTTC.

The chain has TRBV15 and TRBJ1-1; TRBD1 matches 10 bases. Germline assignment: CDR1 LNHNV and CDR2 YYDKDF (reference sequence). V lost 6 bases to trimming and J lost 4 bases; unmatched junction nucleotides: 11. The length of the CDR3 is 16 residues. The CDR3 bases are TGTGCCACCAGAAGAAACGACAGGGGGCAGGGCACTGAAGCTTTCTTT. Amino acid sequence: CATRRNDRGQGTEAFF.

This clonotype was recorded at least ten times. This chain connects TRBV12-3 or TRBV12-4 to TRBJ1-2; TRBD1 matches 9 bases. The V and J ends lost 5 bases and 6 bases, in that order; junction bases with no gene match: 10. The CDR3 spans 15 residues. The CDR3 DNA is TGTGCCAGCAGTCAATCTGGGGGGACAGGGAATGGCTACACCTTC. This gives the protein CASSQSGGTGNGYTF.

This clonotype was counted at least ten times. The chain couples TRBV6-1 to TRBJ2-5; tentative D call: TRBD2 (6 bases). In germline, CDR1 is MNHNS, CDR2 SASEGT. This CDR3 spans 15 amino acids. Trimming shortened V by 8 bases and J by 1 base, and 17 bases separated the two germline ends. The CDR3 bases are TGTGCCAGCCAGAGGGTCGGCGGGATCCAAGAGACCCAGTACTTC. It translates to CASQRVGGIQETQYF.

This clonotype was seen at least ten times. V is TRBV11-2 and J is TRBJ2-7, with TRBD1 as a possible D gene (6 bases). Germline loops: CDR1 SGHAT, CDR2 FQNNGV. The CDR3 sequence is 14 residues long. Trimming removed 2 bases from V and 6 bases from J, with 14 bases in between. The CDR3 region has the DNA TGTGCCAGCAGCTTAAGTAATCAGGGGACCGAGCAGTACTTC. Translation: CASSLSNQGTEQYF.

The gene calls are TRBV2 and TRBJ2-7, with 13 nucleotides matching TRBD2. The V gene's germline CDR1 is SNHLY and CDR2 FYNNEI. This CDR3 is 16 amino acids long. The ends lost 1 base at V and 5 bases at J; junction bases unmatched: 5. The CDR3 spells CASSEVGLAGANEQYF. CDR3 nucleotide sequence: TGTGCCAGCAGTGAAGTAGGACTAGCGGGAGCCAACGAGCAGTACTTC.

This clonotype was detected ten times or more. Mismatch with germline at one junction end may stem from a read error. The V gene is TRBV12-3 or TRBV12-4, the J gene TRBJ2-7; 7 nucleotides align to TRBD1. The CDR3 has 15 amino acids. The CDR3 loop is CASSWEPGQTYERYF. The DNA for the CDR3 is TGTGCCAGCAGTTGGGAACCGGGACAGACATACGAGCGGTACTTC.

This sequence joins TRBV15 and TRBJ1-1, with a tentative D call TRBD1 (5 bases). V was cut by 2 bases and J by 1 base, with 11 bases left in between. In germline, CDR1 is LNHNV, CDR2 YYDKDF (reference sequence). The CDR3 has 15 amino acids. The CDR3, as DNA: TGTGCCACCAGCAGACCGACAGATGGGAACACTGAAGCTTTCTTT. This gives the protein CATSRPTDGNTEAFF.

On this clonotype itself: This may be a read error: a much more frequent sequence differs by one nucleotide. This CDR3 is CAISEPGLASYDEQFF. The DNA for the CDR3 is TGTGCCATCAGTGAACCGGGACTAGCTTCCTACGATGAGCAGTTCTTC. The V gene is TRBV10-3, the J gene TRBJ2-1; 9 bases are shared with TRBD2. The CDR3 is made up of 16 amino acids. Germline CDR1 reads ENHRY; CDR2 reads SYGVKD.

The rearrangement links TRBV20-1 to TRBJ1-2; the D gene is possibly TRBD1 (6 bases). V gave up 5 bases and J gave up 1 base, with 23 bases separating them. Per germline, CDR1 DFQATT and CDR2 SNEGSKA (reference sequence). The CDR3 contains 17 residues. This CDR3 reads CSAHQYLGQTDNYGYTF. In DNA, the CDR3 is TGCAGTGCTCACCAATACCTTGGACAGACCGATAACTATGGCTACACCTTC.

This clonotype occurred many times. The chain couples TRBV12-3 or TRBV12-4 to TRBJ1-6; D uncertain. Trimming took 2 bases from V and 5 from J, leaving 7 bases between them. The CDR3 totals 14 residues. This CDR3 is CASSLTENNSPLHF. CDR3 DNA sequence: TGTGCCAGCAGTTTAACAGAAAATAATTCACCCCTCCACTTT.

The chain carries TRBV19 and TRBJ1-5; the D is unclear. Germline CDR1 is LNHDA and CDR2 is SQIVND (reference sequence). The length of the CDR3 is 12 residues. The V end was cut by 6 bases, the J end by 7 bases, with 10 bases between. The CDR3 DNA reads TGTGCCAGTAGCGACCCCGGGCAGCCCCAGCATTTT. Translating gives CASSDPGQPQHF.